Detailed here is one T cell receptor beta chain. Indicated treatment: around 19 received Ad26.COV2.S at low or high dose, single or two shots; 5 received placebo; per-sample allocation not given. Samples came from day 63 after the first vaccine or placebo injection. This entry belongs to a study of Ad26.COV2.S vaccination and SARS-CoV-2 variants. Germline V lookup: CDR1 MGHRA, CDR2 YSYEKL. This CDR3 spans 15 amino acids. V lost 4 bases and J 5 bases, leaving 15 bases between the germline ends. The data were produced by immunoSEQ multiplex PCR, yet TCRdb's version contains in-frame clones alone and is incomplete. The sample has over 350,000 clones, about 85% seen once.

The source is a person between 18 and 60 years old who received the Ad26.COV2.S COVID-19 vaccine or a placebo. The specimen comprised peripheral blood, sampled in a trial of Ad26.COV2.S vaccine versus placebo. This chain uses TRBV4-1 with TRBJ2-1; maybe TRBD2 (5 bases). The DNA for the CDR3 is TGCGCCAGCAGCCCAAACTTGGGAGAGAACAATGAGCAGTTCTTC. It translates to CASSPNLGENNEQFF.